These 29 T cell receptor beta chains were sequenced from one sample in a study of long-term antiretroviral therapy in people with HIV. The run of the v3.0 immunoSEQ assay was at survey level. Method: immunoSEQ multiplex PCR; TCRdb's copy keeps in-frame clones and lacks some. This sample has some 23,000 clones, with around 88% found just once. Sequenced here: unsorted PBMCs, sampled approximately 4.5 years after starting antiretroviral therapy. The receptor source for this set is a young man with HIV.

The rearrangement uses TRBV30 and TRBJ2-7, with 14 bases matching TRBD2. This CDR3 region has 18 residues. Germline V CDR1 and CDR2: GTSNPN, SVGIG (reference sequence). V gave up 4 bases and J gave up 3 bases; unmatched junction bases: 14. CDR3 nucleotides: TGTGCCTGGACCGTAACCAGGACTAGCGGGAGGATGGTCTACGAGCAGTACTTC. Protein sequence: CAWTVTRTSGRMVYEQYF.

The chain combines TRBV7-2 with TRBJ2-7; D possibly corresponds to TRBD2 (5 bases). V was trimmed by 5 bases and J by 4 bases, leaving 21 bases between them. The germline gives CDR1 SGHTA, CDR2 FQGNSA. The length of the CDR3 is 16 residues. Here the CDR3 reads CASSPLKIVSGYEQYF. The CDR3, as DNA: TGTGCCAGCAGCCCACTCAAAATTGTGTCGGGGTACGAGCAGTACTTC.

The rearrangement links TRBV2 to TRBJ2-1, with TRBD2 matching over 11 bases. The V segment lost 7 bases and the J segment 9 bases; nucleotides outside the gene matches: 14. CDR3 size: 16 residues. Germline V gives CDR1 SNHLY, CDR2 FYNNEI. In nucleotides, the CDR3 is TGTGCCAGCAAGCCGACTAGCGGGAATCTATATGGTGAGCAGTTCTTC. Its protein product is CASKPTSGNLYGEQFF.

This sequence joins TRBV5-1 and TRBJ1-2; 7 nucleotides agree with TRBD1. Germline lookup yields CDR1 SGHRS and CDR2 YFSETQ. The CDR3 consists of 14 residues. The V gene end was trimmed by 4 bases and the J gene end by 2 bases; junction bases not matched to a gene: 5. CDR3 nucleotide sequence: TGCGCCAGCAGCCCCCGGACAGGCAACTATGGCTACACCTTC. Protein sequence: CASSPRTGNYGYTF.

This chain connects TRBV29-1 to TRBJ1-1, with D uncertain. Germline V gene sequence: CDR1 SQVTM, CDR2 ANQGSEA. CDR3 length: 13 residues. V was cut by 1 base and J by 4 bases, with 10 bases left in between. The CDR3 region is CSVEVQVGTEAFF. The DNA of the CDR3 is TGCAGCGTTGAAGTGCAGGTAGGCACTGAAGCTTTCTTT.

The rearrangement uses TRBV14 and TRBJ1-1, with D uncertain. The V gene's germline CDR1 is SGHDN and CDR2 FVKESK. Trimming stripped 1 base from V and 0 bases from J, with 3 bases between. There are 13 residues in the CDR3. Here the CDR3 reads CASSQGMNTEAFF. The DNA for the CDR3 is TGTGCCAGCAGCCAAGGTATGAACACTGAAGCTTTCTTT.

V gene TRBV7-9 combines with J gene TRBJ2-7; 10 bases match TRBD1. V dropped 3 bases and J dropped 3; count of bases not matched to a gene: 11. There are 17 residues in the CDR3. Germline V gene sequence: CDR1 SEHNR, CDR2 FQNEAQ (reference sequence). CDR3 loop: CASSLRTGGGRGYEQYF. For the CDR3, the DNA is TGTGCCAGCAGCTTGCGGACAGGGGGTGGAAGAGGCTACGAGCAGTACTTC.

This rearrangement joins TRBV5-8 to TRBJ2-4, with 13 bases matching TRBD2. Losses at the gene ends were 6 bases for V and 1 base for J; bases not matched to a gene: 10. CDR3 size: 18 residues. Germline values: CDR1 SGHTS, CDR2 YDEGEE. CDR3 in amino acids: CASTYGLAGVGAKNIQYF. Here the CDR3 DNA reads TGTGCCAGCACCTACGGACTAGCGGGAGTGGGGGCCAAAAACATTCAGTACTTC. Full variable domain (outside the CDR3, taken from reference TRBV5-8 and TRBJ2-4): EAGVTQSPTHLIKTRGQQATLRCSPISGHTSVYWYQQALGLGLQFLLWYDEGEERNRGNFPPRFSGRQFPNYSSELNVNALELEDSALYLCASTYGLAGVGAKNIQYFGAGTRLSVL.

CDR3 nucleotides: TGCGCCAGCAGCTTCTTCGGGAGGGAGGGAGATACGCAGTATTTT. Its protein is CASSFFGREGDTQYF. The genes are TRBV5-1 and TRBJ2-3; TRBD2 aligns across 8 bases. Germline assignment: CDR1 SGHRS and CDR2 YFSETQ. The CDR3 sequence is 15 residues long. The junction had 7 bases not matched to a gene; V was cut back by 2 bases and J by 5 bases. The full variable domain, its missing parts supplied by reference TRBV5-1 and TRBJ2-3, is KAGVTQTPRYLIKTRGQQVTLSCSPISGHRSVSWYQQTPGQGLQFLFEYFSETQRNKGNFPGRFSGRQFSNSRSEMNVSTLELGDSALYLCASSFFGREGDTQYFGPGTRLTVL.

This clone has a single count. V is TRBV6-6 and J is TRBJ1-4; the match to TRBD1 covers 9 bases. Germline CDR1 MNHNY, CDR2 SVGAGI (reference sequence). The CDR3 is 15 amino acids. Unmatched junction bases numbered 5, after V lost 1 base and J lost 8 bases. The CDR3 DNA reads TGTGCCAGCAGTTACTACAGGGGGCTAGGGGAAAAACTGTTTTTT. Protein sequence: CASSYYRGLGEKLFF.

The chain joins TRBV5-4 to TRBJ2-2, with TRBD2 matching 7 bases. This CDR3 spans 17 amino acids. Germline lookup yields CDR1 SGHNT and CDR2 YYREEE (reference sequence). V trimming: 0 bases; J trimming: 6 bases; junction bases outside the gene matches: 11. The CDR3 DNA reads TGTGCCAGCAGCTTGGGCCCAGCGGGATGGCAGGCCGGGGAGCTGTTTTTT. This sequence encodes CASSLGPAGWQAGELFF.

The chain has TRBV4-1 and TRBJ2-1; 9 bases are a match to TRBD1. Germline V gene lookup returns CDR1 MGHRA and CDR2 YSYEKL. The CDR3 is 14 amino acids. V dropped 3 bases and J dropped 10; count of bases not matched to a gene: 7. The CDR3 region is CASSQTTGGYEQFF. DNA of the CDR3: TGCGCCAGCAGCCAGACTACAGGGGGCTACGAGCAGTTCTTC.

This clone came up once. The chain joins TRBV9 to TRBJ1-1; D may be TRBD1 (5 bases). V was pared by 4 bases and J by 4 bases, with 11 bases between. This CDR3 is 13 amino acids long. CDR1 is SGDLS and CDR2 is YYNGEE in the germline V gene. CDR3 coding DNA: TGTGCCAGCAGCACCGCGGGGGGCACTGAAGCTTTCTTT. Its translation: CASSTAGGTEAFF.

V and J are TRBV7-9 and TRBJ1-1; D remains unclear. This CDR3 comprises 12 residues. With 8 bases removed from V and 7 bases from J, the gap between germline ends came to 14 bases. CDR1 SEHNR and CDR2 FQNEAQ come from the germline V gene (reference sequence). In DNA form, the CDR3 reads TGTGCCAGCGGACCGACGCTTTATGAAGCTTTCTTT. Its translation: CASGPTLYEAFF.

This chain connects TRBV2 to TRBJ2-1; a possible D gene is TRBD2 (5 bases). V gave up 7 bases and J gave up 10 bases, with 17 bases separating them. This CDR3 region has 13 residues. Germline V gene sequence: CDR1 SNHLY, CDR2 FYNNEI. CDR3 loop: CASNRENRREQFF. Written as DNA, the CDR3 is TGTGCCAGCAATAGGGAGAATCGCCGGGAGCAGTTCTTC.

The CDR3 protein is CASSLRGQGPLNEKLFF. DNA of the CDR3: TGTGCCAGCAGTTTGAGGGGACAGGGTCCCTTGAATGAAAAACTGTTTTTT. This chain uses TRBV27 with TRBJ1-4; TRBD1 aligns across 9 bases. Per the germline V gene, CDR1 is MNHEY and CDR2 is SMNVEV (reference sequence). Trimming at V came to 3 bases and at J to 5 bases, leaving 10 bases not matched to a gene. The CDR3 has 17 residues.

CDR3 protein: CASSYEGTNEQFF. In DNA, the CDR3 is TGTGCCAGCAGTTACGAGGGGACCAATGAGCAGTTCTTC. The chain is built from TRBV6-5 and TRBJ2-1; D is possibly TRBD1 or TRBD2 (5 bases each). The length of the CDR3 is 13 residues. Germline assignment: CDR1 MNHEY and CDR2 SVGAGI. V lost 2 bases to trimming and J lost 6 bases, with 8 bases between them.

This clone was found a few times. The gene calls are TRBV19 and TRBJ1-2; D remains ambiguous. The CDR3 consists of 12 residues. CDR1 and CDR2 (germline): LNHDA, SQIVND (reference sequence). Trimming left V 6 bases short and J 4 bases short, with 9 bases between. CDR3 coding DNA: TGTGCCAGTAGGAGAGCCGGCTATGGCTACACCTTC. Protein: CASRRAGYGYTF.

The V and J genes are TRBV6-6 and TRBJ1-1, with D perhaps TRBD1 (5 bases). V was shortened by 2 bases and J by 1 base, with 11 bases between the two germline ends. The CDR3 is made up of 15 amino acids. The germline V gene has CDR1 MNHNY and CDR2 SVGAGI (reference sequence). The CDR3 spells CASSYTGTGNTEAFF. The CDR3 DNA is TGTGCCAGCAGTTACACCGGGACGGGGAACACTGAAGCTTTCTTT.

Here the CDR3 reads CASSLGGVNYGYTF. In nucleotides, the CDR3 is TGCGCCAGCAGCTTGGGAGGGGTTAACTATGGCTACACCTTC. The chain carries TRBV5-1 and TRBJ1-2, with D maybe TRBD1 (5 bases). V lost 0 bases, J lost 1 base, and 7 bases lay in between. Looked up from germline, CDR1 is SGHRS and CDR2 is YFSETQ. The CDR3 has 14 amino acids.

The chain is built from TRBV30 and TRBJ2-7; 7 nucleotides align to TRBD2. The CDR3 has 15 residues. Germline V CDR1 and CDR2: GTSNPN, SVGIG (reference sequence). V lost 3 bases to trimming and J lost 1 base; unmatched junction nucleotides: 9. The CDR3, as DNA: TGTGCCTGGAGCGATACCGGGGAGGGGTCCTACGAGCAGTACTTC. Protein product: CAWSDTGEGSYEQYF.

In its sample, this clone was seen once. The CDR3 is CASSAGTGDEKLFF. The CDR3, as DNA: TGCGCCAGCAGCGCCGGGACAGGGGATGAAAAACTGTTTTTT. The chain recombines TRBV5-1 with TRBJ1-4; 10 bases map to TRBD1. The CDR3 contains 14 residues. Trimming at V came to 4 bases and at J to 6 bases, leaving 3 bases not matched to a gene. The germline V gene has CDR1 SGHRS and CDR2 YFSETQ. Full variable domain (missing parts from reference TRBV5-1 and TRBJ1-4): KAGVTQTPRYLIKTRGQQVTLSCSPISGHRSVSWYQQTPGQGLQFLFEYFSETQRNKGNFPGRFSGRQFSNSRSEMNVSTLELGDSALYLCASSAGTGDEKLFFGSGTQLSVL.

The chain carries TRBV18 and TRBJ1-1; D is uncertain. The V end lost 2 bases, the J end lost 8 bases, and 12 bases lay between the germline ends. This CDR3 has 13 amino acids. Germline V gene data show CDR1 as KGHSH and CDR2 as LQKENI. The chain's CDR3 is CASSPSVGNEAFF. Written as DNA, the CDR3 is TGTGCCAGCTCACCAAGTGTCGGCAACGAAGCTTTCTTT. The entire variable domain, with the rest obtained from reference TRBV18 and TRBJ1-1, is as follows: NAGVMQNPRHLVRRRGQEARLRCSPMKGHSHVYWYRQLPEEGLKFMVYLQKENIIDESGMPKERFSAEFPKEGPSILRIQQVVRGDSAAYFCASSPSVGNEAFFGQGTRLTVV.

The rearrangement uses TRBV7-2 and TRBJ2-3; D remains ambiguous. This CDR3 is built from 14 residues. Germline V gene sequence: CDR1 SGHTA, CDR2 FQGNSA. The germline V and J ends were trimmed by 0 bases and 2 bases, with 6 bases remaining between them. CDR3 protein: CASSLAHTTDTQYF. In DNA form, the CDR3 reads TGTGCCAGCAGCTTAGCCCACACCACAGATACGCAGTATTTT.

CDR3 DNA sequence: TGTGCCAGCAGCGAAGGGGGCGGATCACCCGGGGAGCTGTTTTTT. It is translated as CASSEGGGSPGELFF. V usage is TRBV9 and J usage is TRBJ2-2, with 7 bases aligning to TRBD1. The CDR3 has 15 amino acids. Germline values: CDR1 SGDLS, CDR2 YYNGEE. J gave up 6 bases and V 3 bases, and 8 bases lay outside the gene matches.

This clone has only a few counts. V and J are TRBV19 and TRBJ2-7; tentative D call: TRBD1 (6 bases). Trimming stripped 5 bases from V and 6 bases from J, with 17 bases between. Germline V CDR1 and CDR2: LNHDA, SQIVND (reference sequence). The CDR3 covers 14 residues. CDR3 DNA: TGTGCCAGTAGTGACGGGTGGGGGCCTCTCGAGCAGTACTTC. This translates into CASSDGWGPLEQYF.

This clone appeared a single time. The chain uses TRBV5-6 and TRBJ1-3, with D hard to call. The germline V and J ends were trimmed by 2 bases and 2 bases, with 11 bases remaining between them. This CDR3 has 15 amino acids. Germline V gene data show CDR1 as SGHDT and CDR2 as YYEEEE. CDR3 nucleotides: TGTGCCAGCAGCTTAGGGTTTGGTGCTGGAAACACCATATATTTT. Translated, it gives CASSLGFGAGNTIYF.

The rearrangement joins TRBV18 to TRBJ2-4; D is undetermined. The CDR3 totals 15 residues. The germline V and J ends were trimmed by 7 bases and 2 bases, with 15 bases remaining between them. Germline assignment: CDR1 KGHSH and CDR2 LQKENI. This CDR3 is CASLNPTATKNIQYF. The CDR3 nucleotides read TGTGCCAGCTTGAACCCAACAGCAACCAAAAACATTCAGTACTTC. Drawing the rest from reference TRBV18 and TRBJ2-4, the complete variable domain is NAGVMQNPRHLVRRRGQEARLRCSPMKGHSHVYWYRQLPEEGLKFMVYLQKENIIDESGMPKERFSAEFPKEGPSILRIQQVVRGDSAAYFCASLNPTATKNIQYFGAGTRLSVL.

This clone has only one observation. The chain combines TRBV6-6 with TRBJ2-1; TRBD2 is a possible D gene (6 bases). The CDR3 consists of 16 residues. The V gene lost 2 bases and the J gene lost 2 bases, with 13 bases spanning the gap. The germline gives CDR1 MNHNY, CDR2 SVGAGI (reference sequence). In DNA, the CDR3 is TGTGCCAGCAGTTACGGGACTCTGGTGGCCTACAATGAGCAGTTCTTC. This encodes CASSYGTLVAYNEQFF.